Listed below are T cell receptor beta chains from one sample, sequenced in a study of T cells expressing NK-cell markers. TCRdb reprocessed the 5' RACE reads and stores each CDR3 protein as one record, lacking DNA. The repertoire table contains around 280,000 distinct CDR3 sequences. Sequencing input: blood T cells: a sorted CD56 or NKG2C T cell subset, CD4+ or CD8+ T cells, or bulk PBMC T cells (not recorded which). The receptors were sampled from a man in his late teens or twenties in good health. Each CDR3 is given with its conserved first and last residue.

V gene	J gene	CDR3 protein
TRBV30	TRBJ2-1	CAFEGRLMVIAQGGNEQFF
TRBV7-2	TRBJ2-1	CASSTPDPYNEQFF
TRBV4-1	TRBJ1-3	CASSQFGLGDGNTIYF
TRBV5-4	TRBJ2-1	CASSLVGGPMQFF
TRBV7-2	TRBJ2-5	CASSSAGSQETQYF
TRBV27	TRBJ2-1	CASSFSGGQGANEQFF
TRBV5-1	TRBJ2-5	CASSDGTIVFQETQYF
TRBV12-3/TRBV12-4	TRBJ2-3	CASSLLQGRTDTQYF
TRBV7-2	TRBJ2-1	CASSPVWGRRPNEQFF
TRBV7-2	TRBJ2-3	CASSLSRLTSTDTQYF
TRBV28	TRBJ2-6	CASSQTPGANVLTF
TRBV20-1	TRBJ2-1	CSAPWEGEQFF
TRBV3-1	TRBJ2-2	CASSQDKGGNTGELFF
TRBV6-5	TRBJ2-3	CASSRELGTDTQYF
TRBV20-1	TRBJ1-3	CSARHTGNTIYF
TRBV29-1	TRBJ2-6	CSVALSGTSSGANVLTF
TRBV3-1	TRBJ1-2	CASSQGGIHGYTF
TRBV7-6	TRBJ2-1	CASSLAIGRESGDEQFF
TRBV20-1	TRBJ2-3	CSAKQGFGQGDTQYF
TRBV6-5	TRBJ2-2	CASSYRRDFLYTGELFF
TRBV5-1	TRBJ2-2	CASSLDDPAGELFF
TRBV29-1	TRBJ2-1	CSVVPLAGVSYNEQFF
TRBV20-1	TRBJ2-3	CSVRTSNTNTDTQYF
TRBV11-2	TRBJ2-5	CASSFRDQETQYF
TRBV24-1	TRBJ2-3	CATSDLGRDRYKYF
TRBV5-4	TRBJ2-5	CASSSPRDRFQETQYF
TRBV7-6	TRBJ2-7	CASSPLAGSSSYEQYF
TRBV29-1	TRBJ1-1	CSVVGQGTTEAFF
TRBV6-2/TRBV6-3	TRBJ2-7	CASSYGGLGGEQYF
TRBV30	TRBJ1-1	CAWSVKGALTSTEAFF
TRBV12-3/TRBV12-4	TRBJ2-3	CASSFVDTDTQYF
TRBV11-2	TRBJ1-2	CASSLDAGGYGYTF
TRBV7-6	TRBJ2-3	CASIPRSPVDGTPDTQYF
TRBV9	TRBJ2-5	CASSFSGPETQYF
TRBV7-2	TRBJ2-3	CASSSVGGDTQYF
TRBV18	TRBJ2-1	CASSSPGLAGTLNNEQFF
TRBV15	TRBJ2-1	CATSRDPSLRANNEQFF
TRBV7-2	TRBJ1-5	CASSLYPQSNQPQHF
TRBV2	TRBJ1-1	CASSEGTGYTEAFF
TRBV5-1	TRBJ2-7	CASSLGGLTSYEQYF
TRBV15	TRBJ2-7	CATSRVGTGRRPYEQYF
TRBV12-3/TRBV12-4	TRBJ2-5	CANSMGPTETQYF
TRBV20-1	TRBJ2-1	CSATSGSTEQFF
TRBV28	TRBJ2-5	CASSFVGDGKTQYF
TRBV5-5	TRBJ1-2	CASSLDPGGNYGYTF
TRBV6-1	TRBJ1-6	CASSVGTGLNSPLHF
TRBV10-3	TRBJ2-7	CAISESEGHEQYF
TRBV30	TRBJ1-1	CAWMRRGLKAFF
TRBV20-1	TRBJ1-3	CSARDRGSQYSGNTIYF
TRBV7-9	TRBJ2-3	CASSPSRGRRGTDTQYF
TRBV7-9	TRBJ2-5	CASSLLRQQETQYF
TRBV5-1	TRBJ1-4	CASSWTGLGDEKLFF
TRBV6-1	TRBJ2-5	CASSRLAGRETQYF